This entry lists 21 T cell receptor beta chains sequenced from one sample in a study of cytomegalovirus exposure and HLA in healthy donors. The PCR used 60 Vbeta and 13 Jbeta primers. Profiled with immunoSEQ multiplex PCR; TCRdb holds only in-frame clones, not every one. The sample holds around 100,000 clones. Material for sequencing was PBMCs. Receptors originate from a man over 45 in good health and CMV-seronegative.

This chain uses TRBV7-6 with TRBJ1-2; no clear D. V lost 5 bases and J 7 bases, leaving 8 bases between the germline ends. This CDR3 comprises 11 residues. Germline values: CDR1 SGHVS, CDR2 FNYEAQ. Here the CDR3 reads CASSPMAGYTF. Here the CDR3 DNA reads TGTGCCAGCAGCCCAATGGCTGGCTACACCTTC.

The chain carries TRBV20-1 and TRBJ2-1; D unclear. Germline V lookup: CDR1 DFQATT, CDR2 SNEGSKA (reference sequence). Trimming removed 6 bases from V and 0 bases from J, with 3 bases in between. The CDR3 contains 11 residues. The CDR3 protein is CSAASYNEQFF. CDR3 sequence (DNA): TGCAGTGCGGCCTCCTACAATGAGCAGTTCTTC.

The genes are TRBV7-2 and TRBJ2-5; tentative D call: TRBD1 (5 bases). The CDR3 is made up of 14 amino acids. Trimming left V 5 bases short and J 12 bases short, with 22 bases between. Germline CDR1 is SGHTA and CDR2 is FQGNSA. The CDR3 reads CASSTTNLQDMEYF. CDR3 in DNA: TGTGCCAGCAGCACAACAAACCTACAGGACATGGAGTACTTC.

The chain carries TRBV29-1 and TRBJ1-5, with TRBD1 matching over 8 bases. The CDR3 covers 13 residues. The ends lost 4 bases at V and 5 bases at J; junction bases unmatched: 4. The germline gives CDR1 SQVTM, CDR2 ANQGSEA. The CDR3: CSVAGTGDQPQHF. CDR3 coding DNA: TGCAGCGTTGCCGGGACAGGCGATCAGCCCCAGCATTTT.

J is TRBJ2-5 and V is TRBV6-6; possibly TRBD1 for D (6 bases). V dropped 6 bases and J dropped 4 bases, with 15 bases sitting between them. CDR1 MNHNY and CDR2 SVGAGI come from the germline V gene (reference sequence). This CDR3 has 14 residues. In DNA form, the CDR3 reads TGTGCCAGCAGGCAGACAGGTCCAGGAGAGACCCAGTACTTC. Protein sequence: CASRQTGPGETQYF.

CDR3 coding DNA: TGTGCCAGCTCACTTTCGACAGGGGTGGGCTATGGCTACACCTTC. It yields the protein CASSLSTGVGYGYTF. The genes are TRBV18 and TRBJ1-2; 8 bases line up with TRBD1. After removal of 4 bases from V and 4 bases from J, the junction contained 8 bases not matched to a gene. The germline gives CDR1 KGHSH, CDR2 LQKENI. This CDR3 has 15 amino acids.

The gene calls are TRBV14 and TRBJ2-4; 7 bases match TRBD1. This CDR3 is built from 16 residues. Trimming took 3 bases from V and 0 from J; bases not matched to a gene: 5. Germline CDR1 is SGHDN and CDR2 is FVKESK. CDR3 DNA: TGTGCCAGCAGCCATCAGGGGGTCGGAGCCAAAAACATTCAGTACTTC. This encodes CASSHQGVGAKNIQYF. Supplemented by reference TRBV14 and TRBJ2-4, the full variable domain reads EAGVTQFPSHSVIEKGQTVTLRCDPISGHDNLYWYRRVMGKEIKFLLHFVKESKQDESGMPNNRFLAERTGGTYSTLKVQPAELEDSGVYFCASSHQGVGAKNIQYFGAGTRLSVL.

J is TRBJ2-2 and V is TRBV4-3; tentative D call: TRBD2 (5 bases). Germline-derived CDR1 and CDR2 are LGHNA and YSLEER. V was clipped by 2 bases and J by 4 bases, with 17 bases between them. This CDR3 is built from 17 residues. The DNA for the CDR3 is TGCGCCAGCAGCCAACAAGCAGGAGGACTTGGCACCGGGGAGCTGTTTTTT. Translating it yields CASSQQAGGLGTGELFF.

The chain recombines TRBV7-9 with TRBJ2-2, with D unresolved. Germline V gene lookup returns CDR1 SEHNR and CDR2 FQNEAQ (reference sequence). The V gene lost 5 bases and the J gene lost 1 base, with 2 bases spanning the gap. The CDR3 consists of 12 residues. CDR3 region: CASSLNTGELFF. CDR3 sequence (DNA): TGTGCCAGCAGCCTGAACACCGGGGAGCTGTTTTTT.

This chain links TRBV4-3 with TRBJ1-6; 10 bases fit TRBD1. Germline-derived CDR1 and CDR2 are LGHNA and YSLEER. This CDR3 has 15 amino acids. V shed 2 bases and J 10 bases; nucleotides not matched to a gene: 5. DNA of the CDR3: TGCGCCAGCAGCCAAACCGGGACAGGGGAATCACCCCTCCACTTT. Its translation: CASSQTGTGESPLHF.

This CDR3 is CASSFRGITYEQYF. DNA of the CDR3: TGCGCCAGCAGCTTCAGGGGGATAACCTACGAGCAGTACTTC. The chain is built from TRBV5-1 and TRBJ2-7; 7 bases are shared with TRBD1. V trimming: 2 bases; J trimming: 2 bases; junction bases outside the gene matches: 4. The CDR3 extends over 14 amino acids. Germline CDR1 SGHRS, CDR2 YFSETQ.

The chain is built from TRBV5-1 and TRBJ1-5, with D uncertain. CDR1 and CDR2 (germline): SGHRS, YFSETQ. Between the trimmed V and J ends, which lost 0 bases and 3 bases, there was a span of 7 bases. The CDR3 length is 14 residues. The CDR3 protein is CASSLGGYNQPQHF. The CDR3 nucleotides read TGCGCCAGCAGCTTGGGAGGGTACAATCAGCCCCAGCATTTT.

The chain links TRBV2 to TRBJ2-7, with a possible D match to TRBD2 (6 bases). Germline V gene data show CDR1 as SNHLY and CDR2 as FYNNEI. V gave up 2 bases and J gave up 3 bases, with 17 bases separating them. This CDR3 comprises 16 residues. CDR3 residues: CASSEREAGRGYEQYF. CDR3 bases: TGTGCCAGCAGTGAAAGAGAGGCAGGGCGGGGCTACGAGCAGTACTTC.

The chain uses TRBV6-5 and TRBJ1-4; D might be TRBD1 (5 bases). CDR3 length equals 15 residues. The germline V and J ends were trimmed by 5 bases and 3 bases, with 13 bases remaining between them. The germline V gene has CDR1 MNHEY and CDR2 SVGAGI. In DNA form, the CDR3 reads TGTGCCAGCAGTGGGGCTGGGTTCCCTAATGAAAAACTGTTTTTT. Encoded protein: CASSGAGFPNEKLFF.

The rearrangement links TRBV13 to TRBJ2-7; D might be TRBD2 (6 bases). The CDR3 sequence is 12 residues long. Germline CDR1 PRHDT, CDR2 FYEKMQ (reference sequence). Trimming took 4 bases from V and 12 from J, leaving 16 bases between them. CDR3 sequence: CASSSLGRFMYF. The CDR3 DNA is TGTGCCAGCAGCTCCCTCGGGAGATTTATGTACTTC.

V usage is TRBV27 and J usage is TRBJ2-7; D is undetermined. V gave up 4 bases and J gave up 7 bases, with 14 bases separating them. Germline-derived CDR1 and CDR2 are MNHEY and SMNVEV (reference sequence). The CDR3 runs to 13 residues. The CDR3 nucleotides read TGTGCCAGCAGTTCCAATTCTGAGATGGAGCAGTACTTC. Protein: CASSSNSEMEQYF.

The chain recombines TRBV7-9 with TRBJ1-2; TRBD1 is a possible D gene (6 bases). CDR1 is SEHNR and CDR2 is FQNEAQ in the germline V gene (reference sequence). Trimming cost V 4 bases and J 4 bases, with 13 bases left between them. CDR3 length equals 14 residues. CDR3 in DNA: TGTGCCAGCAGCTCCTGGGGCAGGGGCTATGGCTACACCTTC. Residues: CASSSWGRGYGYTF.

This chain joins TRBV19 and TRBJ1-1; 8 bases are shared with TRBD1. CDR1 is LNHDA and CDR2 is SQIVND in the germline V gene (reference sequence). The CDR3 loop spans 14 amino acids. The V segment lost 2 bases and the J segment 7 bases; nucleotides outside the gene matches: 6. CDR3 sequence reads: CASSIPAGTGEAFF. The CDR3 DNA reads as TGTGCCAGTAGTATACCCGCCGGGACAGGTGAAGCTTTCTTT. The whole variable domain, filled in from reference TRBV19 and TRBJ1-1, reads DGGITQSPKYLFRKEGQNVTLSCEQNLNHDAMYWYRQDPGQGLRLIYYSQIVNDFQKGDIAEGYSVSREKKESFPLTVTSAQKNPTAFYLCASSIPAGTGEAFFGQGTRLTVV.

The chain links TRBV18 to TRBJ1-2; weak D call: TRBD1 (5 bases). V gave up 6 bases and J gave up 2 bases, with 13 bases separating them. Germline V gene data show CDR1 as KGHSH and CDR2 as LQKENI. This CDR3 region has 14 residues. The chain's CDR3 is CASSLDTVNYGYTF. In nucleotides, the CDR3 is TGTGCCAGCTCCCTGGACACAGTGAACTATGGCTACACCTTC.

The rearrangement joins TRBV5-6 to TRBJ1-6, with TRBD1 matching over 7 bases. The J segment lost 10 bases and the V segment lost 0 bases, leaving 7 bases of the junction unmatched. CDR3 length: 15 amino acids. The germline CDR1 and CDR2 sequences are SGHDT and YYEEEE. CDR3 protein: CASSLGAGGNSPLHF. The CDR3 DNA follows: TGTGCCAGCAGCTTGGGGGCAGGGGGTAACTCACCCCTCCACTTT.

The chain uses TRBV10-3 and TRBJ2-3; the match to TRBD2 covers 10 bases. The CDR3 has 16 amino acids. CDR1 is ENHRY, CDR2 SYGVKD, per germline. V shed 2 bases and J 5 bases; nucleotides not matched to a gene: 7. The CDR3 here is CAISENLAGVIDTQYF. CDR3 sequence (DNA): TGTGCCATCAGTGAGAACCTAGCGGGAGTTATAGATACGCAGTATTTT.